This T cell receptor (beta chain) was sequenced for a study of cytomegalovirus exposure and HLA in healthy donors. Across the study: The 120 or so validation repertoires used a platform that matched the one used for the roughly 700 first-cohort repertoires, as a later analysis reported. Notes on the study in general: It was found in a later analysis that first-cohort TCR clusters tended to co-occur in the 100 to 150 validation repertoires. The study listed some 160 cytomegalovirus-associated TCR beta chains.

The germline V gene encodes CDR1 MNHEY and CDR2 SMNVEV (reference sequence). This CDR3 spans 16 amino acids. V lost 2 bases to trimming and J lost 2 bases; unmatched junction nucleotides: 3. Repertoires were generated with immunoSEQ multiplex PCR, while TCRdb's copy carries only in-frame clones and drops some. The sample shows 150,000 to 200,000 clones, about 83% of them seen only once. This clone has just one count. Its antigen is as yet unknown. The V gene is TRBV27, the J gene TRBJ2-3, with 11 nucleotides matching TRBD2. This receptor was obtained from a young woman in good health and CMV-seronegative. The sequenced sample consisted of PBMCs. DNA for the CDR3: TGTGCCAGCAGTTTAGGTAGCGGGGGGGCCACAGATACGCAGTATTTT. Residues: CASSLGSGGATDTQYF.